This T cell receptor beta chain was sequenced during a study of blood T cell repertoires in COVID-19. Study summary: Some COVID-19 samples were acute and others convalescent; all came from the United States, Italy and Spain. PBMCs, B-cell-depleted T cells, or T cells were the source of the cDNA or gDNA that made up the material.

The germline V gene has CDR1 SNHLY and CDR2 FYNNEI. The CDR3 runs to 15 residues. V lost 3 bases and J lost 2; bases outside the gene matches: 3. Authors' processing steps: Using reference gene primer amplification, nucleated cell counts were estimated. Only in-frame clones appear in the TCRdb table, and some are missing; sequencing was by immunoSEQ multiplex PCR. The DNA was the basis for D and trimming; V, J and clone size are from that table. The repertoire holds approximately 98,000 clones, roughly four fifths seen once, with under 5% in the top ten. The chain couples TRBV2 to TRBJ1-5; 8 positions match TRBD1. Sequenced material: peripheral blood. This TCR was recovered from a woman aged 65 to 85 with acute or convalescent COVID-19. The CDR3 DNA follows: TGTGCCAGCAGTGATGACAGGGGAGGCAATCAGCCCCAGCATTTT. The encoded protein is CASSDDRGGNQPQHF.